The entry below describes one T cell receptor (beta chain). The antigen is unknown. V was pared by 6 bases and J by 5 bases, with 3 bases of the junction left unmatched. The CDR3 is 12 amino acids. Germline CDR1 is LGHNT and CDR2 is FRNRAP. The TCRbeta library incorporated unique molecular identifiers. TCRdb processed the PCR reads anew with MiXCR; each CDR3 protein has one entry. The sample carries hundreds of thousands of distinct CDR3 sequences, 15% to 20% recorded once. The data are from a study of T-cell reconstitution after alpha-beta-depleted transplantation in children. Regarding the study as a whole: In patients about two months after transplant, alpha-beta T cells reportedly arose from several hundred expanded graft clones. Newly produced T cells mostly accounted for T-cell counts and diversity one year post-transplant.

This receptor was obtained from a boy under two years old who had a stem cell transplant for Wiskott-Aldrich syndrome, so the T cells may come from the graft donor. Sequencing was performed on PBMCs, mostly from graft donor cells, taken 360 days after TCRalphabeta/CD19-depleted stem cell transplant. This chain joins TRBV12-5 and TRBJ2-5; 7 positions match TRBD1. CDR3 amino acids: CASGDRAETQYF. DNA for the CDR3: TGTGCTAGTGGCGACAGGGCGGAGACCCAGTACTTC.